The source of this T cell receptor beta chain is a study of liver allograft versus peripheral blood T cells. Study background: Recipients' peripheral blood served as the comparator for T cell receptor repertoires in transplanted livers.

Findings of the study overall: Intra-allograft T cell receptor repertoires in the liver reportedly differed from peripheral blood repertoires.

TCRdb independently ran MiXCR on the reads; one entry per CDR3 protein. The top ten hold less than 2.5% of the sample, which has around 13,000 distinct CDR3 sequences, approximately 30% seen once. By sample fraction, this clonotype is medium-sized. Its antigen is as yet unknown. The CDR3 runs 13 residues. Germline assignment: CDR1 MNHNS and CDR2 SASEGT. Between the trimmed V and J ends, which lost 3 bases and 4 bases, there was a span of 7 bases. This clonotype originated in a human patient who had a liver transplant. Some T cells may originate from the graft donor. The chain has TRBV6-1 and TRBJ1-5; a weak D match, TRBD1 (5 bases). CDR3 in DNA: TGTGCCAGCAGTGAGGGACCTAATCAGCCCCAGCATTTT. Its translation is CASSEGPNQPQHF.